This is a list of T cell receptor beta chains from one sample in a study of shared clonotypes between healthy human individuals. The protocol was immunoSEQ multiplex PCR, while the TCRdb copy is restricted to in-frame clones and leaves out a portion. Among roughly 1 million clones listed, approximately 72% were seen once. Input material: memory CD4+ T cells sorted from blood. These receptor sequences come from a man in his late teens or twenties in good health. CDR3s include the opening cysteine and the closing phenylalanine or tryptophan. The order of the fields is CDR3 length, V gene, J gene, D gene, clone size, CDR3 DNA, CDR3 protein. A D gene is named only where the DNA matches it firmly. Clone size is shown for a subset of rows, as once, few, many or a class of expanded clone.

>16|TRBV7-2|TRBJ2-5|TRBD2|NA
TGTGCCAGCAGCCCAGGGACTAGCGAGAACCAAGAGACCCAGTACTTC
CASSPGTSENQETQYF
>13|TRBV10-3|TRBJ2-7|NA|NA
TGTGCCACCGCGGACAGCAGCTCCTACGAGCAGTACTTC
CATADSSSYEQYF
>13|TRBV28|TRBJ1-2|NA|NA
TGTGCCAGCAGTTTTCGAGCCGACTATGGCTACACCTTC
CASSFRADYGYTF
>12|TRBV6-4|TRBJ1-2|TRBD1|NA
TGTGCCAGCAGTACAGACAGGGGCGGCTACACCTTC
CASSTDRGGYTF
>14|TRBV2|TRBJ1-2|NA|many
TGTGCCAGCAGCTTCCGGACGGATAACTATGGCTACACCTTC
CASSFRTDNYGYTF
>16|TRBV19|TRBJ1-5|TRBD1|NA
TGTGCCAGTAGTTCCTTGACAGGGGGGAGGAATCAGCCCCAGCATTTT
CASSSLTGGRNQPQHF
>14|TRBV2|TRBJ1-5|NA|NA
TGTGCCAGCAGTCCACAGGGAAACAATCAGCCCCAGCATTTT
CASSPQGNNQPQHF
>14|TRBV5-1|TRBJ2-7|NA|NA
TGCGCCAGCAGCTTGCCGGGGAGCTCCTACGAGCAGTACTTC
CASSLPGSSYEQYF
>15|TRBV2|TRBJ1-4|NA|NA
TGTGCCAGCAGCCCGGACGGCGCAACTAATGAAAAACTGTTTTTT
CASSPDGATNEKLFF
>15|TRBV7-2|TRBJ2-7|TRBD2|NA
TGTGCCAGCAGCTCGACCCTTAGCGGGAGTGGAGAGCAGTACTTC
CASSSTLSGSGEQYF
>14|TRBV21-1|TRBJ2-3|NA|NA
TGTGCCAGCAGCAGACAGGGGAGCACAGATACGCAGTATTTT
CASSRQGSTDTQYF
>16|TRBV7-9|TRBJ1-1|NA|few
TGTGCCAGCAGCTTAGCGTTGGGAAAGGAGAACACTGAAGCTTTCTTT
CASSLALGKENTEAFF
>14|TRBV7-2|TRBJ2-7|NA|NA
TGTGCCAGCAGCTTAGGGAGGATGCAGGGGGAGCAGTACTTC
CASSLGRMQGEQYF
>13|TRBV5-4|TRBJ1-2|TRBD1|NA
TGTGCCAGCAGCTCTACAGGGGCGTATGGCTACACCTTC
CASSSTGAYGYTF
>17|TRBV7-8|TRBJ2-7|NA|NA
TGTGCCAGCAGCTTAGGTCTTCCGATTCGCCTTTCCTACGAGCAGTACTTC
CASSLGLPIRLSYEQYF
>14|TRBV5-6|TRBJ1-1|NA|once
TGTGCCAGCAGCTATGGACATATGAACACTGAAGCTTTCTTT
CASSYGHMNTEAFF
>13|TRBV6-4|TRBJ2-3|TRBD1|NA
TGTGCCAGCAGTGACTCGGACAGGGATACGCAGTATTTT
CASSDSDRDTQYF
>14|TRBV7-8|TRBJ2-7|NA|once
TGTGCCAGCAGCGCCAGGGGGGTGGACTACGAGCAGTACTTC
CASSARGVDYEQYF
>16|TRBV11-1|TRBJ2-1|TRBD2|NA
TGTGCCAGCAGCGGTAGACTAGCGGGGGGGCCTAATGAGCAGTTCTTC
CASSGRLAGGPNEQFF
>18|TRBV27|TRBJ1-6|TRBD1|few
TGTGCCAGCAGAGAATACGGGACCCAGGGGGCGACCAATTCACCCCTCCACTTT
CASREYGTQGATNSPLHF
>15|TRBV27|TRBJ1-2|TRBD1|NA
TGTGCCAGCAGTTCCGAAAGACAGGGCAGTTATGGCTACACCTTC
CASSSERQGSYGYTF
>15|TRBV19|TRBJ1-6|NA|NA
TGTGCCAGTAGTATAGATCGAACATTGTATTCACCCCTCCACTTT
CASSIDRTLYSPLHF
>15|TRBV11-2|TRBJ1-2|NA|NA
TGTGCCAGCAGCTTAGTGTCGCCACCCCCGGGGGGCTACACCTTC
CASSLVSPPPGGYTF
>12|TRBV7-9|TRBJ2-3|NA|NA
TGTGCCAGCAGCTTAGAAGAGGATACGCAGTATTTT
CASSLEEDTQYF
>15|TRBV4-2|TRBJ1-3|TRBD1|NA
TGTGCCAGCAGCCTCCGGACAGGGGCTGGAAACACCATATATTTT
CASSLRTGAGNTIYF
>16|TRBV27|TRBJ1-2|NA|NA
TGTGCCAGCAGTTTATCCTTGGGGGGGACTAACTATGGCTACACCTTC
CASSLSLGGTNYGYTF
>15|TRBV15|TRBJ1-2|NA|NA
TGTGCCACCAGCAGAGATTGGTTCGGCGGGCAAGGCTACACCTTC
CATSRDWFGGQGYTF
>14|TRBV5-6|TRBJ1-4|NA|NA
TGTGCCAGCAGCTTGCGAGGGGAAGGGGAAAAACTGTTTTTT
CASSLRGEGEKLFF
>15|TRBV30|TRBJ2-5|TRBD2|few
TGTGCCTGGAGTGTAGGGACTAGCGGGGCCGAGACCCAGTACTTC
CAWSVGTSGAETQYF
>15|TRBV18|TRBJ2-3|NA|once
TGTGCCAGCTCACCATCCTTCGCGAGCACAGATACGCAGTATTTT
CASSPSFASTDTQYF
>12|TRBV10-2|TRBJ1-2|TRBD1|NA
TGCGCCAGCACTAGACAGGGCGGGGGCTACACCTTC
CASTRQGGGYTF
>16|TRBV25-1|TRBJ2-1|TRBD2|NA
TGTGCCAGCAGTAAGACTAGCGGGGGGGTATACAATGAGCAGTTCTTC
CASSKTSGGVYNEQFF
>14|TRBV5-1|TRBJ1-3|TRBD1|NA
TGCGCCAGCACACAGGGGAACTCTGGAAACACCATATATTTT
CASTQGNSGNTIYF
>16|TRBV9|TRBJ2-3|TRBD2|NA
TGTGCCAGCAGCGTAGGGGCTAGCGGGAGTTCAGATACGCAGTATTTT
CASSVGASGSSDTQYF
>14|TRBV30|TRBJ1-5|NA|NA
TGTGCCTGGAGCCGTGGGGCTGACGGTCAGCCCCAGCATTTT
CAWSRGADGQPQHF
>17|TRBV2|TRBJ2-5|TRBD2|NA
TGTGCCAGCAGGGGGGATCGAATCGGGAGGGCCTCGGGGACCCAGTACTTC
CASRGDRIGRASGTQYF
>15|TRBV2|TRBJ1-6|NA|NA
TGTGCCAGCAAAACGGGGCCCATCAAAGATTCACCCCTCCACTTT
CASKTGPIKDSPLHF
>14|TRBV6-1|TRBJ1-5|NA|NA
TGTGCCAGCAGCATTGACGGATACAATCAGCCCCAGCATTTT
CASSIDGYNQPQHF
>15|TRBV18|TRBJ2-7|NA|NA
TGTGCCAGCTCACCATCGCGCGGGCAGCCCTACGAGCAGTACTTC
CASSPSRGQPYEQYF
>16|TRBV7-9|TRBJ2-5|TRBD2|once
TGTGCCAGCAGCTGGGGTAGCGGGAGCTTAAAAGAGACCCAGTACTTC
CASSWGSGSLKETQYF
>14|TRBV6-5|TRBJ2-7|NA|NA
TGTGCCAGCAGTTACTCCCGGACTGCCTACGAGCAGTACTTC
CASSYSRTAYEQYF
>15|TRBV5-4|TRBJ2-1|TRBD1|NA
TGTGCCAGCAGCCTTGCGACAGGGACGTCGCTTGAGCAGTTCTTC
CASSLATGTSLEQFF
>14|TRBV28|TRBJ1-1|NA|NA
TGTGCCAGCAGTTTATCGGGGCCAGGTTCTGAAGCTTTCTTT
CASSLSGPGSEAFF
>16|TRBV28|TRBJ2-1|TRBD2|NA
TGTGCCAGCAGTTTAGCCGGACTAGCGGTTAGCAATGAGCAGTTCTTC
CASSLAGLAVSNEQFF
>17|TRBV7-8|TRBJ2-5|TRBD2|NA
TGTGCCAGCAGCCTCCGGACTAGCGGGAGGGTGGGGGAGACCCAGTACTTC
CASSLRTSGRVGETQYF
>14|TRBV9|TRBJ2-3|NA|NA
TGTGCCAGCAGCGTCCTCAGGGCCACAGATACGCAGTATTTT
CASSVLRATDTQYF
>12|TRBV18|TRBJ2-7|NA|NA
TGTGCCAGCTCATCCCAGGGACTCGAGCAGTACTTC
CASSSQGLEQYF
>13|TRBV11-2|TRBJ1-2|NA|NA
TGTGCCAGCTCCTCATCCCCAGGCTATGGCTACACCTTC
CASSSSPGYGYTF
>14|TRBV2|TRBJ1-2|NA|NA
TGTGCCAGCAGGGAAAGGGACTGGAACTATGGCTACACCTTC
CASRERDWNYGYTF
>16|TRBV9|TRBJ1-4|TRBD1|few
TGTGCCAGCAGCGCTCAACCGGGACAGGGGAATGAAAAACTGTTTTTT
CASSAQPGQGNEKLFF
>16|TRBV9|TRBJ2-3|TRBD2|NA
TGTGCCAGCAGCGAAACTAGCGGGAGTTTGGCAGATACGCAGTATTTT
CASSETSGSLADTQYF
>15|TRBV5-1|TRBJ2-5|NA|NA
TGCGCCAGCAGCTTGGCCACAGCGACAGGAGAGACCCAGTACTTC
CASSLATATGETQYF
>17|TRBV11-2|TRBJ2-2|TRBD2|NA
TGTGCCAGCAGCTTGAGGCGGGGGGCCGGGAACACCGGGGAGCTGTTTTTT
CASSLRRGAGNTGELFF
>15|TRBV4-1|TRBJ2-1|TRBD2|many
TGCGCCAGCAGCCAAGGTATAGCGGGAGGCGATGAGCAGTTCTTC
CASSQGIAGGDEQFF